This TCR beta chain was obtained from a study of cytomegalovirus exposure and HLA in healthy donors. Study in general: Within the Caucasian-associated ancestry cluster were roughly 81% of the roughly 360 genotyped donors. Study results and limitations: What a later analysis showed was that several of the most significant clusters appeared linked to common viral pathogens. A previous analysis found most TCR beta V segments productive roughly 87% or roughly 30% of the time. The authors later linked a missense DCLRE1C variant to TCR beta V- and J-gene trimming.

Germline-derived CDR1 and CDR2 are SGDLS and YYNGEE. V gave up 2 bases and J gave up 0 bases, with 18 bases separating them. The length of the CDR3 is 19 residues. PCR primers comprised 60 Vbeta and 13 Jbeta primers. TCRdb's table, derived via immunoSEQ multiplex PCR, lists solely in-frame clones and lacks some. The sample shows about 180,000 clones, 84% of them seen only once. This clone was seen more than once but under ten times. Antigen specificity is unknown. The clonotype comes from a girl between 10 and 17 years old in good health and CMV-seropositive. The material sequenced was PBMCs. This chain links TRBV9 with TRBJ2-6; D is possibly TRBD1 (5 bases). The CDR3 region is CASSVSREQAISGANVLTF. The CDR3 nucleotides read TGTGCCAGCAGCGTTTCCCGCGAACAGGCGATCTCTGGGGCCAACGTCCTGACTTTC.